The source of this TCR beta chain is a study of shared clonotypes between healthy human individuals. Study results and limitations: Relative to memory subsets, naive subsets generally showed larger estimated richness. It was the non-shared clonotypes that had lower generation probabilities than clonotypes shared by all four donors.

Evenly divided among several immunoSEQ plates was the genomic DNA of each subset. TCRdb's table, derived via immunoSEQ multiplex PCR, lists solely in-frame clones and lacks some. This sample has more than 1.2 million clones, with 98% to 99% found just once. CDR1 and CDR2 from the germline V gene are SGHTA and FQGNSA. This CDR3 spans 16 amino acids. V was pared by 2 bases and J by 0 bases, with 11 bases between. A word on this clone: Its specificity is unknown.

This sequence joins TRBV7-2 and TRBJ1-3; TRBD1 might be the D (6 bases). The source is a man younger than 40 in good health. The sequenced sample consisted of naive CD4+ T cells sorted from blood. The subset was: CD45RA+ positively selected. For the CDR3, the DNA is TGTGCCAGCAGCTTAAGGGGGAGCAGCTCTGGAAACACCATATATTTT. Amino acids: CASSLRGSSSGNTIYF.